The rows below give T cell receptor beta chains drawn from one sample of a study of long-term antiretroviral therapy in people with HIV. Some clones are missing from TCRdb's copy, which holds only in-frame ones; the method was immunoSEQ multiplex PCR. Here the sample spans about 21,000 clones, 65% to 80% being singletons. The starting material was unsorted PBMCs, obtained 4.1 years after starting antiretroviral therapy. Receptors originate from a woman aged 35 to 49 with HIV. Each CDR3 is given with its conserved first and last residue. The order of the fields is V gene, CDR3 length, D gene, J gene, clone size, CDR3 protein. The D gene is left open where the match is weak. The size entry is marked missing in some rows and otherwise reads once, few, many or a size class.

v_gene: TRBV5-1; len: 13; d_gene: -; j_gene: TRBJ1-2; abundance: few; CDR3aa: CASSPDPGYGYTF
v_gene: TRBV29-1; len: 11; d_gene: TRBD2; j_gene: TRBJ2-7; abundance: -; CDR3aa: CSAGGAYEQYF
v_gene: TRBV5-1; len: 14; d_gene: -; j_gene: TRBJ1-5; abundance: -; CDR3aa: CASSLGGETQPQHF
v_gene: TRBV10-2; len: 12; d_gene: -; j_gene: TRBJ1-1; abundance: -; CDR3aa: CASSRDYTEAFF
v_gene: TRBV4-1; len: 15; d_gene: -; j_gene: TRBJ2-1; abundance: -; CDR3aa: CASSLGPGSINEQFF
v_gene: TRBV13; len: 15; d_gene: -; j_gene: TRBJ1-4; abundance: once; CDR3aa: CASSLIAQGREKLFF
v_gene: TRBV5-4; len: 13; d_gene: -; j_gene: TRBJ1-1; abundance: -; CDR3aa: CASWRSLNTEAFF
v_gene: TRBV9; len: 13; d_gene: -; j_gene: TRBJ2-7; abundance: medium-sized; CDR3aa: CASSVEDNYEQYF
v_gene: TRBV7-9; len: 15; d_gene: -; j_gene: TRBJ1-2; abundance: few; CDR3aa: CASSLAVGANYGYTF
v_gene: TRBV5-8; len: 11; d_gene: -; j_gene: TRBJ2-1; abundance: -; CDR3aa: CASTGYNEQFF
v_gene: TRBV19; len: 12; d_gene: TRBD2; j_gene: TRBJ2-1; abundance: -; CDR3aa: CATTSAYNEQFF
v_gene: TRBV19; len: 17; d_gene: TRBD1; j_gene: TRBJ1-2; abundance: few; CDR3aa: CASSIGDAGQDPYGYTF
v_gene: TRBV11-3; len: 15; d_gene: TRBD2; j_gene: TRBJ2-2; abundance: -; CDR3aa: CASSLGSGDTGELFF
v_gene: TRBV19; len: 15; d_gene: -; j_gene: TRBJ2-3; abundance: -; CDR3aa: CASSVTSLSTDTQYF
v_gene: TRBV6-4; len: 14; d_gene: -; j_gene: TRBJ2-7; abundance: -; CDR3aa: CASSDGPPSYEQYF
v_gene: TRBV7-6; len: 16; d_gene: -; j_gene: TRBJ2-1; abundance: -; CDR3aa: CASSPLAESSYNEQFF
v_gene: TRBV5-6; len: 14; d_gene: -; j_gene: TRBJ1-1; abundance: -; CDR3aa: CASSFGTRNTEAFF
v_gene: TRBV6-5; len: 16; d_gene: TRBD1; j_gene: TRBJ2-7; abundance: -; CDR3aa: CASSYSLSGQGTEQYF
v_gene: TRBV4-1; len: 17; d_gene: TRBD2; j_gene: TRBJ2-7; abundance: medium-sized; CDR3aa: CASSHSGSGGTPYEQYF
v_gene: TRBV6-5; len: 16; d_gene: TRBD2; j_gene: TRBJ2-5; abundance: once; CDR3aa: CASSYGLAGGLETQYF
v_gene: TRBV19; len: 15; d_gene: -; j_gene: TRBJ2-7; abundance: -; CDR3aa: CASSMTAGSFYEQYF
v_gene: TRBV5-4; len: 16; d_gene: TRBD2; j_gene: TRBJ2-3; abundance: once; CDR3aa: CASSLEGGGSTDTQYF
v_gene: TRBV6-5; len: 16; d_gene: -; j_gene: TRBJ1-1; abundance: -; CDR3aa: CASSYGINRLNTEAFF
v_gene: TRBV15; len: 14; d_gene: TRBD1; j_gene: TRBJ1-3; abundance: -; CDR3aa: CATTLDRVGNTIYF
v_gene: TRBV5-1; len: 15; d_gene: TRBD1; j_gene: TRBJ1-4; abundance: -; CDR3aa: CASSEGDRESEKLFF
v_gene: TRBV4-3; len: 16; d_gene: TRBD1; j_gene: TRBJ2-3; abundance: few; CDR3aa: CASSHVTQGSEGTQYF
v_gene: TRBV2; len: 15; d_gene: -; j_gene: TRBJ1-2; abundance: -; CDR3aa: CASSESASSFYGYTF
v_gene: TRBV29-1; len: 13; d_gene: TRBD1; j_gene: TRBJ1-5; abundance: -; CDR3aa: CSVGQGADQPQHF
v_gene: TRBV5-4; len: 12; d_gene: -; j_gene: TRBJ2-3; abundance: once; CDR3aa: CASSLNTDTQYF
v_gene: TRBV11-1; len: 14; d_gene: TRBD1; j_gene: TRBJ1-1; abundance: -; CDR3aa: CASSLEGTGFEAFF
v_gene: TRBV7-2; len: 18; d_gene: TRBD2; j_gene: TRBJ2-3; abundance: -; CDR3aa: CASSLLVAGGLSTDTQYF
v_gene: TRBV4-3; len: 17; d_gene: TRBD1; j_gene: TRBJ2-7; abundance: -; CDR3aa: CASSQSITGTGPYEQYF
v_gene: TRBV29-1; len: 12; d_gene: -; j_gene: TRBJ2-2; abundance: -; CDR3aa: CSALGDTGELFF
v_gene: TRBV19; len: 15; d_gene: -; j_gene: TRBJ2-3; abundance: -; CDR3aa: CASSIPGAVEGTQYF
v_gene: TRBV5-4; len: 14; d_gene: -; j_gene: TRBJ1-2; abundance: -; CDR3aa: CASSSAVEQGGYTF